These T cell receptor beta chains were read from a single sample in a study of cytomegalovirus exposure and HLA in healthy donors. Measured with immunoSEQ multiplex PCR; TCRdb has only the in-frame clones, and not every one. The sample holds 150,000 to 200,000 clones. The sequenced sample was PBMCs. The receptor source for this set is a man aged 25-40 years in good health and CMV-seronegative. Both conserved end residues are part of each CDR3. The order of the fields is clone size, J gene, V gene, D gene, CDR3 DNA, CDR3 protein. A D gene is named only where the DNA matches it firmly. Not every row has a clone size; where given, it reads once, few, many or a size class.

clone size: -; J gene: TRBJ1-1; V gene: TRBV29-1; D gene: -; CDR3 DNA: TGCAGCGTTGGCAGGGCCACTGAAGCTTTCTTT; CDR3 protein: CSVGRATEAFF
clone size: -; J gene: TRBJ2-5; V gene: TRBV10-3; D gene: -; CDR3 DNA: TGTGCCATCAGTGGGGACTGGGACTCCCCGTCCCCAGAGACCCAGTACTTC; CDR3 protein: CAISGDWDSPSPETQYF
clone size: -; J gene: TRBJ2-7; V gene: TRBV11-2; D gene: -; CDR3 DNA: TGTGCCAGCAGCCCGGAGGGGAGATGGTACGAGCAGTACTTC; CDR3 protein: CASSPEGRWYEQYF
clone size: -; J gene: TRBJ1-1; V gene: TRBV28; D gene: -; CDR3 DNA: TGTGCCAGCTCAGGTCTCCGCCTGAACACTGAAGCTTTCTTT; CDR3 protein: CASSGLRLNTEAFF
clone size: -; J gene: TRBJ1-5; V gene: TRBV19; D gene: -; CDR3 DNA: TGTGCCAGTAGTATTTCCAGGGGTAGCAATCAGCCCCAGCATTTT; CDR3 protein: CASSISRGSNQPQHF
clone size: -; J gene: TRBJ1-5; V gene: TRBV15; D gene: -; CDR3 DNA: TGTGCCACCAGCAGAGGTACAGTTAATCAGCCCCAGCATTTT; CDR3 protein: CATSRGTVNQPQHF
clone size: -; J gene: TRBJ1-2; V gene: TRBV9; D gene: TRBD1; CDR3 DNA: TGTGCCAGCAGCGTAGCCCCAGGGGGGTATGGCTACACCTTC; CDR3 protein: CASSVAPGGYGYTF
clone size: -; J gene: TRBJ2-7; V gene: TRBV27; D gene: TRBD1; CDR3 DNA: TGTGCCAGCAGTTTATCGGGTGGGGACAGTAAGTACGAGCAGTACTTC; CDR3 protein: CASSLSGGDSKYEQYF
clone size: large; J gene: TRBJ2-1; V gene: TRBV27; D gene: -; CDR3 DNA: TGTGCCAGCAGTTTATACGGGATGTACAATGAGCAGTTCTTC; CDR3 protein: CASSLYGMYNEQFF
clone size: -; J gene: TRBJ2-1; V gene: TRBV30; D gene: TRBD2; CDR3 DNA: TGTGCCTGGTCTCCGGGACTAGCGAACAATGAGCAGTTCTTC; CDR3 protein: CAWSPGLANNEQFF
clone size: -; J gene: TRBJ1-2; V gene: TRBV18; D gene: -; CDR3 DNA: TGTGCCAGCTCACCACCGAACGGCTATGGCTACACCTTC; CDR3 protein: CASSPPNGYGYTF
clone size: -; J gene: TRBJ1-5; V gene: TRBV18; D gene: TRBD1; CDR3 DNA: TGTGCCAGCTCAACCGGACAGGAAGGCAATCAGCCCCAGCATTTT; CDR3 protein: CASSTGQEGNQPQHF
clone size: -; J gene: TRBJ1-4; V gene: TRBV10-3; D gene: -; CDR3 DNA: TGTGCCATCAGTGACCCTGGCCGTACAGAAACTAATGAAAAACTGTTTTTT; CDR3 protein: CAISDPGRTETNEKLFF
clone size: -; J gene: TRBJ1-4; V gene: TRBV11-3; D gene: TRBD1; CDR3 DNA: TGTGCCAGCAGTCCCGGGACAGGGAATGAAAAACTGTTTTTT; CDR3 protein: CASSPGTGNEKLFF
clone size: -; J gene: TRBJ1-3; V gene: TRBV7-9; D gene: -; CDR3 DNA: TGTGCCAGCAGCTTAGGTCGAGCTACCGTCTCTGGAAACACCATATATTTT; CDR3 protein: CASSLGRATVSGNTIYF
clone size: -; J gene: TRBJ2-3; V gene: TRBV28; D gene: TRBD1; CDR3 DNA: TGTGCCAGCAGTCCCCCGGGACAGGGACGAGGGGATACGCAGTATTTT; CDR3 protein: CASSPPGQGRGDTQYF
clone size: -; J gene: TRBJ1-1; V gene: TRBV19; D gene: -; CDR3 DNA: TGTGCCAGTAGGGTCTCGGGGAGCACTGAAGCTTTCTTT; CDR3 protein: CASRVSGSTEAFF
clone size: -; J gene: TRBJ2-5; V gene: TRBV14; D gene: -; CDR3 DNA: TGTGCCAGCAGCCAAGATCTGGCGGGGAGCGAGGCCCAGTACTTC; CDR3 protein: CASSQDLAGSEAQYF
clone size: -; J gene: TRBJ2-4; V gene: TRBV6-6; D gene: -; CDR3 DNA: TGTGCCAGCAGTTACCGAGTTCCCAGCAGGGGAAACATTCAGTACTTC; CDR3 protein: CASSYRVPSRGNIQYF
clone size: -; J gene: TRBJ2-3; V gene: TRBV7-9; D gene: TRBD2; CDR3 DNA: TGTGCCAGCAGCTTAGAAGGGACTAGCGGAACAGATACGCAGTATTTT; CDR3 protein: CASSLEGTSGTDTQYF
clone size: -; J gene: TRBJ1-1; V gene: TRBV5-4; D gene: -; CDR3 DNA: TGTGCCAGCAACCCACAGGGAGACACTGAAGCTTTCTTT; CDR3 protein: CASNPQGDTEAFF
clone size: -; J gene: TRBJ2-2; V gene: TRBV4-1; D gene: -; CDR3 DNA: TGCGCCAGCAGCCAAGTCCGGGACTCTTACACCGGGGAGCTGTTTTTT; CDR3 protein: CASSQVRDSYTGELFF
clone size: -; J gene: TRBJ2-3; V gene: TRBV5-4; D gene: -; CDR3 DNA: TGTGCCAGCACCCCCGCGGGGCGGGGGCCCGGGGATACGCAGTATTTT; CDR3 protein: CASTPAGRGPGDTQYF
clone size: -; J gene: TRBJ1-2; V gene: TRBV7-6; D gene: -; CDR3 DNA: TGTGCCAGCAGCCCACGGGACGGGGGTAATTTGGATGGCTACACCTTC; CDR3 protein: CASSPRDGGNLDGYTF
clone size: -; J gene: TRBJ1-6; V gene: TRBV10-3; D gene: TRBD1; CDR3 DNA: TGTGCCATCAGTGAGTCGAACAGGGGGCGGTCACCCCTCCACTTT; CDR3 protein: CAISESNRGRSPLHF
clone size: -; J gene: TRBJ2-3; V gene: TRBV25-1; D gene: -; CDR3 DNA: TGTGCCAGCAGGGACAGAGGCACGGATACGCAGTATTTT; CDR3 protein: CASRDRGTDTQYF
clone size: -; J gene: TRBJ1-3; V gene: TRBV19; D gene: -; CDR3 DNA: TGTGCCAGTGGTCCCCCGCGACAGGCTGCGGACACCATATATTTT; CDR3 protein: CASGPPRQAADTIYF
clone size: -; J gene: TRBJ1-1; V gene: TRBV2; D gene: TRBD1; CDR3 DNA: TGTGCCTGCCGACAGGGCCCTACCACTGAAGCTTTCTTT; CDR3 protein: CACRQGPTTEAFF
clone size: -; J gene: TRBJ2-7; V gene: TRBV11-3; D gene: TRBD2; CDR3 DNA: TGTGCCAGCAGCCCCCCCTGGGGACTAGCGGGAGTCTCGCGCGAGCAGTACTTC; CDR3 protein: CASSPPWGLAGVSREQYF
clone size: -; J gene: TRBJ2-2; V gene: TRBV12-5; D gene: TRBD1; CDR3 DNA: TGTGCTAGTGGTGGGGACAAGGGACAGGGGGCCGGGGAGCTGTTTTTT; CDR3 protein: CASGGDKGQGAGELFF
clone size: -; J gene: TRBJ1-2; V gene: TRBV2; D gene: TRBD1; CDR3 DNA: TGTGCCAGCAGTGACCTTAGGGGACAGGGGGCAGAATATGGCTACACCTTC; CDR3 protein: CASSDLRGQGAEYGYTF
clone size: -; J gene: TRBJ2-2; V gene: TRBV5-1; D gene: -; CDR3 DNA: TGCGCCAGCAGCCCTTTCCGAGCGCAGAACACCGGGGAGCTGTTTTTT; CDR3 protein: CASSPFRAQNTGELFF
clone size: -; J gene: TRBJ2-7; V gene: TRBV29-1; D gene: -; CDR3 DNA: TGCAGCGTTGTCACCCTATACGAGCAGTACTTC; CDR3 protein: CSVVTLYEQYF
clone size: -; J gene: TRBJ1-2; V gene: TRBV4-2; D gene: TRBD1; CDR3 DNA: TGTGCCAGCAGCCGAGGACAGGGTGACTATGGCTACACCTTC; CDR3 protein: CASSRGQGDYGYTF
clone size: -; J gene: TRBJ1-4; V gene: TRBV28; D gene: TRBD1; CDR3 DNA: TGTGCCAGCAACCCCACGGACAGGGTGAATGAAAAACTGTTTTTT; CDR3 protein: CASNPTDRVNEKLFF
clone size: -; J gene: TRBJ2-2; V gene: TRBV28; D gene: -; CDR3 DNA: TGTGCCAGCACCACTAACACCGGGGAGCTGTTTTTT; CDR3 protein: CASTTNTGELFF
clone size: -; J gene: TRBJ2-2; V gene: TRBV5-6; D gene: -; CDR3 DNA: TGTGCCAGCATCGCACAGGTATCGAACACCGGGGAGCTGTTTTTT; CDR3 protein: CASIAQVSNTGELFF
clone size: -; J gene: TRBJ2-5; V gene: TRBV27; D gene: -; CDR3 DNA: TGTGCCAGCAGTTTATATGTTGGACAGACTGAGACCCAGTACTTC; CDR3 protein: CASSLYVGQTETQYF
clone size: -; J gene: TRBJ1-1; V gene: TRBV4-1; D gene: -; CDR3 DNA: TGCGCCAGCAGCTATGGCGGGGGGGTCCGAGGCACTGAAGCTTTCTTT; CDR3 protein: CASSYGGGVRGTEAFF
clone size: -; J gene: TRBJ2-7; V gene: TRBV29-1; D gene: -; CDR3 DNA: TGCAGCGTTGGAGGCCACCGCTCCTACGAGCAGTACTTC; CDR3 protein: CSVGGHRSYEQYF
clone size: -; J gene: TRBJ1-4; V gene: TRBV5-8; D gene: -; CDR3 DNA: TGTGCCAGCAGCTACCGGGACACCTATAATGAAAAACTGTTTTTT; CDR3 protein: CASSYRDTYNEKLFF
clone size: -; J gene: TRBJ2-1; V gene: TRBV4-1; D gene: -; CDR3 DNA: TGCGCCAGCAGCCAACCCGGGACTTCTAAGTACAATGAGCAGTTCTTC; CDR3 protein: CASSQPGTSKYNEQFF
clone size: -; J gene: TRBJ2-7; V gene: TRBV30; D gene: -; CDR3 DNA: TGTGCCTGGAGTGTATGGGCGTACGAGCAGTACTTC; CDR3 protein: CAWSVWAYEQYF
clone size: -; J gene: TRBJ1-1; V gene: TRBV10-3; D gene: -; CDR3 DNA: TGTGCCATCAGTGAGCCAGGGGCCCCCGGTGAGGCTTTCTTT; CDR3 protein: CAISEPGAPGEAFF
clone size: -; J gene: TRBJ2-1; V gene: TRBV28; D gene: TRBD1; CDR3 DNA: TGTGCCAGCTGCCTGGGACAGGGCTCCTACAATGAGCAGTTCTTC; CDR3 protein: CASCLGQGSYNEQFF
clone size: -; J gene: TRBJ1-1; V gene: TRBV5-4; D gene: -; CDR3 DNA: TGTGCCAGCAGCTTGGTGGGGGGTTCGTACGCTTTCTTT; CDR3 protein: CASSLVGGSYAFF
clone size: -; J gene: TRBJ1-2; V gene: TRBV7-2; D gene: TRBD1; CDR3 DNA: TGTGCCAGCAGCTTTCCCCAGGGGGCTGATGGCTACACCTTC; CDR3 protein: CASSFPQGADGYTF
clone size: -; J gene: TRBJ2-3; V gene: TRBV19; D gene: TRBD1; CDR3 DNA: TGTGCCAGTAGCAAGCTGGGGACAGGGGTCACAGATACGCAGTATTTT; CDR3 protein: CASSKLGTGVTDTQYF
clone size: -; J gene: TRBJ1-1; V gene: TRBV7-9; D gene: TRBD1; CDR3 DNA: TGTGCCAGCAGCTTAGCGCCGACAGGGTTACTCATGAACACTGAAGCTTTCTTT; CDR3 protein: CASSLAPTGLLMNTEAFF
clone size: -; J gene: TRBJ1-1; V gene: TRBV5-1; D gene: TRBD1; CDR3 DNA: TGCGCCAGCAGCTTCACAGGGGAAAGGTACACTGAAGCTTTCTTT; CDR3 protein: CASSFTGERYTEAFF
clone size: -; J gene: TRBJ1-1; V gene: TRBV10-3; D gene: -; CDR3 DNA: TGTGCCATCAGTGGACAGGTCATGAACACTGAAGCTTTCTTT; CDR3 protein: CAISGQVMNTEAFF
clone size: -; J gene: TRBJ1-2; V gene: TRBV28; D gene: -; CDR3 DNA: TGTGCCAGCAGTTTAGGAGCCACCATCTATGGCTACACCTTC; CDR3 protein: CASSLGATIYGYTF
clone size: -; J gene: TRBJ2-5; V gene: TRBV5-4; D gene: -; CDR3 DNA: TGTGCCAGCAGAGGGGGGGCCGCCCAAGAGACCCAGTACTTC; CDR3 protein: CASRGGAAQETQYF
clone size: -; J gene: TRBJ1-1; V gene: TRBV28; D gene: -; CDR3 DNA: TGTGCCAGCAGTTTGCGAAAGACTGAAGCTTTCTTT; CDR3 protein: CASSLRKTEAFF
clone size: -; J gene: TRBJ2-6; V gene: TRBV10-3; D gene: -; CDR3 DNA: TGTGCCATCAGCACAGGGAGTGGGGCCAACGTCCTGACTTTC; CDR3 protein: CAISTGSGANVLTF
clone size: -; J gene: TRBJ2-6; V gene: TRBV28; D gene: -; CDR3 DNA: TGTGCCAGCAGTTTAACGAGAAACTCTGGGGCCAACGTCCTGACTTTC; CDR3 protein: CASSLTRNSGANVLTF
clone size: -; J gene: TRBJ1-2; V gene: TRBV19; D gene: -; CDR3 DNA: TGTGCCAGTAGTATTCCGATTAGAACAGGCATCAACTATGGCTACACCTTC; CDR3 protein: CASSIPIRTGINYGYTF